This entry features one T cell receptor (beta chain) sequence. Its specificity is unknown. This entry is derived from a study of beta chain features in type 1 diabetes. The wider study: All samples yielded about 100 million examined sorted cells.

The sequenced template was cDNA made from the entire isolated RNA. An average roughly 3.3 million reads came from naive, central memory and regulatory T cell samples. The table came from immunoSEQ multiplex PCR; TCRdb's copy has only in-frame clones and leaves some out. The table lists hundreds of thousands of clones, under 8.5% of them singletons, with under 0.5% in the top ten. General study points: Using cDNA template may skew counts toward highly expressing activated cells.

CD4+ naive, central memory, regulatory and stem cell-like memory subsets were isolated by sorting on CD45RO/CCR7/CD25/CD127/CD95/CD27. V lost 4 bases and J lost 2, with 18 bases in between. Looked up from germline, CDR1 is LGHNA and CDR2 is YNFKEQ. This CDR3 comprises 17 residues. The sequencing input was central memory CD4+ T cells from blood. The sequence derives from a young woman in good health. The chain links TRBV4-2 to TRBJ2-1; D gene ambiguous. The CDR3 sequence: CASSRPSSLSAYNEQFF. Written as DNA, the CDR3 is TGTGCCAGCAGCCGCCCTTCATCCCTCTCCGCCTACAATGAGCAGTTCTTC.